Each of the 10 T cell receptor beta chains below was sequenced from the same sample in a study of sequential checkpoint blockade in melanoma. The protocol was immunoSEQ multiplex PCR, while the TCRdb copy is restricted to in-frame clones and leaves out a portion. The sample holds over 25,000 clones, around three quarters seen once. The treatment is: randomized to nivolumab then ipilimumab (arm A) or the reverse (arm B). Sample: CD8+ T cells sorted from blood (inferred from file names), taken from a patient given nivolumab and ipilimumab in sequence. The receptors stem from a human donor with melanoma.

The rearrangement uses TRBV11-3 and TRBJ2-5; maybe TRBD2 (7 bases). V lost 5 bases and J lost 5, with 18 bases in between. The CDR3 is 15 residues long. Germline V gene lookup returns CDR1 SGHNT and CDR2 YENEEA. The CDR3 DNA follows: TGTGCCAGCAGCCTTCGAACGGGGGGCGCGGAGACCCAGTACTTC. Its translation: CASSLRTGGAETQYF.

The J gene is TRBJ1-5, the V gene TRBV9; 8 bases line up with TRBD1. Germline trimming cut 4 bases from V and 6 bases from J; bases unmatched to any gene: 9. Per the germline V gene, CDR1 is SGDLS and CDR2 is YYNGEE. The CDR3 is 15 residues long. The CDR3 loop reads CASSPTGDLIQPQHF. CDR3 in DNA: TGTGCCAGCAGCCCGACAGGGGACTTAATTCAGCCCCAGCATTTT.

The chain carries TRBV7-9 and TRBJ2-1; D unresolved. CDR3 length: 12 amino acids. Looked up from germline, CDR1 is SEHNR and CDR2 is FQNEAQ (reference sequence). V was trimmed by 0 bases and J by 8 bases, leaving 5 bases between them. This CDR3 reads CASSLAQDEQFF. The CDR3 nucleotides are TGTGCCAGCAGCTTAGCCCAGGATGAGCAGTTCTTC.

This chain links TRBV5-1 with TRBJ2-1, with 7 bases matching TRBD2. The germline V gene has CDR1 SGHRS and CDR2 YFSETQ. The V and J ends lost 3 bases and 0 bases, in that order; junction bases with no gene match: 3. The CDR3 has 15 residues. In DNA form, the CDR3 reads TGCGCCAGCAGCTGGGGGGGTAGCTCCTACAATGAGCAGTTCTTC. Residues: CASSWGGSSYNEQFF.

The J gene is TRBJ2-1, the V gene TRBV27, with D unresolved. This CDR3 contains 12 residues. V lost 6 bases to trimming and J lost 6 bases, with 9 bases between them. Per the germline V gene, CDR1 is MNHEY and CDR2 is SMNVEV (reference sequence). CDR3: CASRAGSNEQFF. In nucleotides, the CDR3 is TGTGCCAGCAGGGCAGGTAGCAATGAGCAGTTCTTC.

Remarks on this clone: Other DNA sequences from this sample encode an identical CDR3 as well. The chain links TRBV7-9 to TRBJ2-7; the D is unclear. Germline loops: CDR1 SEHNR, CDR2 FQNEAQ (reference sequence). V lost 1 base to trimming and J lost 4 bases, with 5 bases between them. CDR3 length equals 12 residues. CDR3: CASSLGSYEQYF. The CDR3 DNA reads TGTGCCAGCAGCTTAGGTAGTTACGAGCAGTACTTC.

The chain recombines TRBV6-5 with TRBJ1-5, with TRBD1 as a possible D gene (5 bases). CDR3 length: 14 residues. The germline V gene has CDR1 MNHEY and CDR2 SVGAGI. V gave up 4 bases and J gave up 6 bases, with 13 bases separating them. The CDR3 loop reads CASSLLGGGQPQHF. As DNA, the CDR3 is TGTGCCAGCAGTTTGTTGGGGGGGGGTCAGCCCCAGCATTTT.

The gene calls are TRBV28 and TRBJ2-1; D ambiguous. V was shortened by 3 bases and J by 7 bases, with 7 bases between the two germline ends. This CDR3 has 12 residues. Germline V gene lookup returns CDR1 MDHEN and CDR2 SYDVKM. The CDR3 DNA follows: TGTGCCAGCAGTTTCTTTCCGAATGAGCAGTTCTTC. It specifies CASSFFPNEQFF.

The V gene is TRBV7-9, the J gene TRBJ1-1, with 9 bases identical to TRBD1. CDR1 is SEHNR and CDR2 is FQNEAQ in the germline V gene (reference sequence). After removal of 5 bases from V and 10 bases from J, the junction contained 8 bases not matched to a gene. The CDR3 runs to 13 residues. The CDR3 DNA sequence: TGTGCCAGCAGCGAGGACAGGGGATACCGAGCTTTCTTT. Translating gives CASSEDRGYRAFF.

The chain carries TRBV6-6 and TRBJ1-4, with D perhaps TRBD1 (6 bases). The CDR3 has 14 residues. Germline V gives CDR1 MNHNY, CDR2 SVGAGI (reference sequence). Trimming shortened V by 6 bases and J by 8 bases, and 16 bases separated the two germline ends. The CDR3 region has the DNA TGTGCCAGCAGACCCCGGGACAAGAGAGAAAAACTGTTTTTT. This sequence encodes CASRPRDKREKLFF.